This T cell receptor beta chain derives from a study of cytomegalovirus exposure and HLA in healthy donors. Study-level points and caveats: In a later analysis, donors in an Asian-associated ancestry cluster reportedly had fewer N-insertions in productive TCRs than the cohort mean.

Primers for the PCR totalled 60 Vbeta and 13 Jbeta. Sequenced by immunoSEQ multiplex PCR; TCRdb stores in-frame clones only, minus some. The data show about 250,000 clones, around 80% seen once. Of note for this clone: Its target is not known.

Looked up from germline, CDR1 is LNHNV and CDR2 is YYDKDF (reference sequence). V shed 2 bases, J shed 2 bases, and the junction held 4 bases outside the gene matches. This CDR3 comprises 16 residues. The sequenced sample was PBMCs. The TCR sequence derives from a boy aged 5-17 years in good health and CMV-seronegative. The chain joins TRBV15 to TRBJ1-5; 9 bases line up with TRBD1. This CDR3 is CATSRITGGGNQPQHF. DNA of the CDR3: TGTGCCACCAGCAGAATCACAGGGGGCGGCAATCAGCCCCAGCATTTT.